A selection of T cell receptor beta chains follows, all from one sample in a study of cytomegalovirus exposure and HLA in healthy donors. Generated by immunoSEQ multiplex PCR, the TCRdb table keeps only in-frame clones and is missing some. The table lists roughly 120,000 clones, over 75% of them singletons. The material sequenced was PBMCs. These receptors all come from a young woman in good health and CMV-seropositive. The CDR3 runs from the conserved cysteine through the conserved F or W. The D gene is left open where the match is weak. Size is stated for part of the rows, as once, few or many counts, or as a class when the clone is expanded.

J gene: TRBJ1-1; clone size: once; V gene: TRBV5-4; D gene: .; CDR3 DNA: TGTGCCAGCAGCGGACAGAACACTGAAGCTTTCTTT; CDR3 protein: CASSGQNTEAFF
J gene: TRBJ2-2; clone size: .; V gene: TRBV12-5; D gene: .; CDR3 DNA: TGTGCTAGTGGTTTGAACACCCCCAGGACAGGGAGGACTAGGACCGGGGAGCTGTTTTTT; CDR3 protein: CASGLNTPRTGRTRTGELFF
J gene: TRBJ1-3; clone size: .; V gene: TRBV2; D gene: .; CDR3 DNA: TGTGCCAGCTCGCGGGGGTTCTCTGGAAACACCATATATTTT; CDR3 protein: CASSRGFSGNTIYF
J gene: TRBJ1-5; clone size: .; V gene: TRBV15; D gene: .; CDR3 DNA: TGTGCCACCAGCAGAGATCCCCTCCAGCCCCAGCATTTT; CDR3 protein: CATSRDPLQPQHF
J gene: TRBJ2-1; clone size: .; V gene: TRBV29-1; D gene: TRBD1; CDR3 DNA: TGCAGCGTTGAAACCACAGGGGGCGCGTTAAATGAGCAGTTCTTC; CDR3 protein: CSVETTGGALNEQFF
J gene: TRBJ1-5; clone size: .; V gene: TRBV5-4; D gene: TRBD1; CDR3 DNA: TGTGCCAGCAGCTTGATGGGACAGGGCGATCAACCCCAGCATTTT; CDR3 protein: CASSLMGQGDQPQHF
J gene: TRBJ1-1; clone size: .; V gene: TRBV30; D gene: .; CDR3 DNA: TGTGCCGGGACCGCGGACACTGAAGCTTTCTTT; CDR3 protein: CAGTADTEAFF
J gene: TRBJ2-7; clone size: .; V gene: TRBV5-1; D gene: TRBD2; CDR3 DNA: TGCGCCAGCAGCTTGGGGGCTAGCGGGAGGGTATCCTACGAGCAGTACTTC; CDR3 protein: CASSLGASGRVSYEQYF
J gene: TRBJ1-1; clone size: .; V gene: TRBV7-9; D gene: TRBD1; CDR3 DNA: TGTGCCAGCAGCTTACCGAACAGGGGTGATGCTGAAGCTTTCTTT; CDR3 protein: CASSLPNRGDAEAFF
J gene: TRBJ1-1; clone size: .; V gene: TRBV4-2; D gene: .; CDR3 DNA: TGTGCCAGCAGCCAAGAGTTACAGGGATCCGTCGGGCCTGAAGCTTTCTTT; CDR3 protein: CASSQELQGSVGPEAFF
J gene: TRBJ2-3; clone size: once; V gene: TRBV29-1; D gene: .; CDR3 DNA: TGCAGCGTCCTCTGGCGTGGGGGGATACGGGCAGATACGCAGTATTTT; CDR3 protein: CSVLWRGGIRADTQYF
J gene: TRBJ2-1; clone size: .; V gene: TRBV14; D gene: TRBD2; CDR3 DNA: TGTGCCAGCAGCCTGCTAGCGGGGGGGCCACATGAGCAGTTCTTC; CDR3 protein: CASSLLAGGPHEQFF
J gene: TRBJ2-7; clone size: .; V gene: TRBV13; D gene: .; CDR3 DNA: TGTGCCAGCAGCTTATTTAGCTCCTACGAGCAGTACTTC; CDR3 protein: CASSLFSSYEQYF
J gene: TRBJ1-2; clone size: .; V gene: TRBV11-3; D gene: .; CDR3 DNA: TGTGCCAGCAGCTTACCCACAGGCAACTATGGCTACACCTTC; CDR3 protein: CASSLPTGNYGYTF
J gene: TRBJ2-1; clone size: .; V gene: TRBV19; D gene: .; CDR3 DNA: TGTGCCAGTAGCTTGGACAGCCTAAACGCAAATGAGCAGTTCTTC; CDR3 protein: CASSLDSLNANEQFF
J gene: TRBJ1-1; clone size: .; V gene: TRBV18; D gene: .; CDR3 DNA: TGTGCCAGCGGAGGTGGGGGGGCGAACACTGAAGCTTTCTTT; CDR3 protein: CASGGGGANTEAFF
J gene: TRBJ1-1; clone size: .; V gene: TRBV7-3; D gene: .; CDR3 DNA: TGTGCCAGCAGCTTATACAATACAGAGAACACTGAAGCTTTCTTT; CDR3 protein: CASSLYNTENTEAFF
J gene: TRBJ1-1; clone size: .; V gene: TRBV4-1; D gene: .; CDR3 DNA: TGCGCCAGCAGTCCTCAGGGGAGCACTGAAGCTTTCTTT; CDR3 protein: CASSPQGSTEAFF
J gene: TRBJ1-3; clone size: .; V gene: TRBV19; D gene: .; CDR3 DNA: TGTGCCAGTCTCCCCCCCGGAGGTGGGTTTAACACCATATATTTT; CDR3 protein: CASLPPGGGFNTIYF
J gene: TRBJ2-7; clone size: .; V gene: TRBV19; D gene: TRBD1; CDR3 DNA: TGTGCCAGTAGTCTGGGACAGGTGGGCGAGCAGTACTTC; CDR3 protein: CASSLGQVGEQYF
J gene: TRBJ2-1; clone size: .; V gene: TRBV7-8; D gene: TRBD2; CDR3 DNA: TGTGCCAGCAGCTTAAGAGCGGGGGGGTTCGATGAGCAGTTCTTC; CDR3 protein: CASSLRAGGFDEQFF
J gene: TRBJ2-1; clone size: .; V gene: TRBV5-1; D gene: .; CDR3 DNA: TGCGCCAGCAGCACTACCGGGAGCCACAATGAGCAGTTCTTC; CDR3 protein: CASSTTGSHNEQFF
J gene: TRBJ2-7; clone size: .; V gene: TRBV6-6; D gene: TRBD1; CDR3 DNA: TGTGCCAGCAGTTCCGGACAGGGAAACAACGAGCAGTACTTC; CDR3 protein: CASSSGQGNNEQYF
J gene: TRBJ2-7; clone size: .; V gene: TRBV29-1; D gene: .; CDR3 DNA: TGCAGCGTTAACTCGGGGGGCGACGAGCAGTACTTC; CDR3 protein: CSVNSGGDEQYF
J gene: TRBJ2-1; clone size: .; V gene: TRBV5-1; D gene: .; CDR3 DNA: TGCGCCAGCAGCTTGGACGGGGGAAATGAGCAGTTCTTC; CDR3 protein: CASSLDGGNEQFF
J gene: TRBJ1-1; clone size: few; V gene: TRBV7-9; D gene: TRBD1; CDR3 DNA: TGTGCCAGCAGCTTAGATCCCCCCCTACAGGGGGCTAGAGCTTTCTTT; CDR3 protein: CASSLDPPLQGARAFF
J gene: TRBJ1-2; clone size: .; V gene: TRBV6-1; D gene: .; CDR3 DNA: TGTGCCAGCAGTGAAGGCAGTCCTAACTATGGCTACACCTTC; CDR3 protein: CASSEGSPNYGYTF
J gene: TRBJ1-1; clone size: .; V gene: TRBV25-1; D gene: .; CDR3 DNA: TGTGCCAGCAATGGGCAGGGGAGCACTGAAGCTTTCTTT; CDR3 protein: CASNGQGSTEAFF
J gene: TRBJ2-7; clone size: .; V gene: TRBV15; D gene: .; CDR3 DNA: TGTGCCACCAGCAGAAGACAAGGTAATATCTACGAGCAGTACTTC; CDR3 protein: CATSRRQGNIYEQYF
J gene: TRBJ2-7; clone size: .; V gene: TRBV5-6; D gene: TRBD1; CDR3 DNA: TGTGCCAGCGGAGAGAGTGGGACAGGGGACTTACTATCCTACGAGCAGTACTTC; CDR3 protein: CASGESGTGDLLSYEQYF
J gene: TRBJ1-1; clone size: .; V gene: TRBV7-2; D gene: .; CDR3 DNA: TGTGCCAGCAGCCCCCCCGGCGGGCCCCAGACTGAAGCTTTCTTT; CDR3 protein: CASSPPGGPQTEAFF
J gene: TRBJ2-3; clone size: .; V gene: TRBV20-1; D gene: .; CDR3 DNA: TGCAGTGCTAGACTAGATACGCAGTATTTT; CDR3 protein: CSARLDTQYF
J gene: TRBJ2-7; clone size: .; V gene: TRBV11-2; D gene: TRBD2; CDR3 DNA: TGTGCCAGCAGCTTAACGGGAGGCACTTACGAGCAGTACTTC; CDR3 protein: CASSLTGGTYEQYF
J gene: TRBJ1-1; clone size: .; V gene: TRBV6-5; D gene: TRBD1; CDR3 DNA: TGTGCCAGCAGAAGACAGGGGGCGCGAGTGGAAGCTTTCTTT; CDR3 protein: CASRRQGARVEAFF
J gene: TRBJ1-1; clone size: once; V gene: TRBV30; D gene: TRBD1; CDR3 DNA: TGTGCCTGGAGTGCGGACAGGGGGTACACTGAAGCTTTCTTT; CDR3 protein: CAWSADRGYTEAFF
J gene: TRBJ1-1; clone size: .; V gene: TRBV4-1; D gene: TRBD1; CDR3 DNA: TGCGCCAGCAGCCGGACCAGGGACAGTCTCTCGACTGAAGCTTTCTTT; CDR3 protein: CASSRTRDSLSTEAFF
J gene: TRBJ2-7; clone size: few; V gene: TRBV2; D gene: .; CDR3 DNA: TGTGCCAGCAGAATCCAGGGGCAAGCGCAGTACTTC; CDR3 protein: CASRIQGQAQYF
J gene: TRBJ1-2; clone size: .; V gene: TRBV5-4; D gene: TRBD1; CDR3 DNA: TGTGCCAGCAGCCCCGGGACAGGGGCGGACTATGGCTACACCTTC; CDR3 protein: CASSPGTGADYGYTF
J gene: TRBJ2-3; clone size: .; V gene: TRBV29-1; D gene: TRBD1; CDR3 DNA: TGCAGCGTTGTCGGCGGGACAGGGAACACAGATACGCAGTATTTT; CDR3 protein: CSVVGGTGNTDTQYF
J gene: TRBJ1-5; clone size: .; V gene: TRBV4-1; D gene: .; CDR3 DNA: TGCGCCAGCAGCCCTCGGACAGTTGAACAGCCCCAGCATTTT; CDR3 protein: CASSPRTVEQPQHF
J gene: TRBJ2-2; clone size: once; V gene: TRBV30; D gene: .; CDR3 DNA: TGTGCCTCCCCTCAAACCAGGCCCGGGGAGCTGTTTTTT; CDR3 protein: CASPQTRPGELFF
J gene: TRBJ2-5; clone size: .; V gene: TRBV10-1; D gene: .; CDR3 DNA: TGCGCCAGCAGTGAGAGAGTAGGGGAACCAGGGACCCAGTACTTC; CDR3 protein: CASSERVGEPGTQYF
J gene: TRBJ1-1; clone size: .; V gene: TRBV18; D gene: .; CDR3 DNA: TGTGCCAGCTCACCCGGGGGGAACACTGAAGCTTTCTTT; CDR3 protein: CASSPGGNTEAFF
J gene: TRBJ1-1; clone size: .; V gene: TRBV29-1; D gene: .; CDR3 DNA: TGCAGCGTATCGGACAGTGGGAACACTGAAGCTTTCTTT; CDR3 protein: CSVSDSGNTEAFF
J gene: TRBJ2-7; clone size: .; V gene: TRBV30; D gene: TRBD1; CDR3 DNA: TGTGCCTGGAGAAGGGGACAGCTGAACTACGAGCAGTACTTC; CDR3 protein: CAWRRGQLNYEQYF
J gene: TRBJ1-5; clone size: .; V gene: TRBV19; D gene: .; CDR3 DNA: TGTGCCAGTAGTATGACAGGAATTAATCAGCCCCAGCATTTT; CDR3 protein: CASSMTGINQPQHF
J gene: TRBJ2-7; clone size: .; V gene: TRBV10-3; D gene: TRBD2; CDR3 DNA: TGTGCCATCAGTGGGACCGGGGGGATCAGCTCCTACGAGCAGTACTTC; CDR3 protein: CAISGTGGISSYEQYF
J gene: TRBJ1-3; clone size: .; V gene: TRBV4-3; D gene: .; CDR3 DNA: TGCGCCAGCAGCCAAGATCAGACAGGCAGGGGAAACACCATATATTTT; CDR3 protein: CASSQDQTGRGNTIYF
J gene: TRBJ2-7; clone size: .; V gene: TRBV18; D gene: .; CDR3 DNA: TGTGCCAGCTCACCTGGGGAGGAGGGCAGGGCGGCCCCCTACGAGCAGTACTTC; CDR3 protein: CASSPGEEGRAAPYEQYF
J gene: TRBJ1-4; clone size: .; V gene: TRBV5-8; D gene: .; CDR3 DNA: TGTGCCAGCAGCTCGAGTGCAACTAATGAAAAACTGTTTTTT; CDR3 protein: CASSSSATNEKLFF
J gene: TRBJ1-2; clone size: .; V gene: TRBV2; D gene: .; CDR3 DNA: TGTGCCAGCAGTGGGGTGGCGGGCAGCTCCTATGGCTACACCTTC; CDR3 protein: CASSGVAGSSYGYTF